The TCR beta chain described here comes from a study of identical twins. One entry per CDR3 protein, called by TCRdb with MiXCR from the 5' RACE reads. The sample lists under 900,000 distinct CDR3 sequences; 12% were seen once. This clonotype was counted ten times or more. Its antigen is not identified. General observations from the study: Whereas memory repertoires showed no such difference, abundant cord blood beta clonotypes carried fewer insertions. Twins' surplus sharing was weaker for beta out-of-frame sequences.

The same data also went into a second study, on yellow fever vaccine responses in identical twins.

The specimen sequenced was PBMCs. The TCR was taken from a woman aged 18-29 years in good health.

The CDR3 nucleotides are TGTGCCAGCAGTTCCAGGCGGACAGGTTTAGATACGCAGTATTTT. This sequence encodes CASSSRRTGLDTQYF. The chain has TRBV27 and TRBJ2-3; 7 nucleotides agree with TRBD1. J gave up 5 bases and V 4 bases, and 9 bases lay outside the gene matches. Germline-derived CDR1 and CDR2 are MNHEY and SMNVEV (reference sequence). The CDR3 spans 15 residues.